Shown below are 31 T cell receptor beta chains from a single sample sequenced in a study of control samples from healthy donors and cancer patients. This table comes from immunoSEQ multiplex PCR, and its TCRdb copy is limited to in-frame clones, with some not included. The data show approximately 150,000 clones, over 85% seen once. The sequenced material came from blood. These receptors originate from a man aged 18 to 30 in good health.

Comments on this clone: A junction end diverges from the germline sequence, so it may reflect a read error. The chain uses TRBV6-5 and TRBJ1-1; TRBD1 is a possible D gene (5 bases). Germline V lookup: CDR1 MNHEY, CDR2 SVGAGI. The CDR3 covers 13 residues. CDR3 amino acids: CTSSYGGNTEAFF. The CDR3 DNA follows: TGTACCAGCAGTTACGGGGGGAACACTGAAGCTTTCTTT.

CDR3 DNA: TGTGCCAGCAGGACAGGGGATTACACTGAAGCTTTCTTT. It specifies CASRTGDYTEAFF. The chain links TRBV25-1 to TRBJ1-1; 8 bases are shared with TRBD1. This CDR3 region has 13 residues. V trimming: 6 bases; J trimming: 3 bases; junction bases outside the gene matches: 3. Germline values: CDR1 MGHDK, CDR2 SYGVNS. The variable domain in full, completed from reference TRBV25-1 and TRBJ1-1, reads EADIYQTPRYLVIGTGKKITLECSQTMGHDKMYWYQQDPGMELHLIHYSYGVNSTEKGDLSSESTVSRIRTEHFPLTLESARPSHTSQYLCASRTGDYTEAFFGQGTRLTVV.

The rearrangement joins TRBV19 to TRBJ2-5; D possibly corresponds to TRBD2 (6 bases). Per the germline V gene, CDR1 is LNHDA and CDR2 is SQIVND (reference sequence). This CDR3 has 14 amino acids. V lost 1 base, J lost 3 bases, and 9 bases lay in between. In nucleotides, the CDR3 is TGTGCCAGTAGTATAGGGGGGGTTGAAGAGACCCAGTACTTC. It specifies CASSIGGVEETQYF.

This chain links TRBV27 with TRBJ2-1; TRBD2 agrees at 12 bases. The CDR3 length is 16 residues. CDR1 and CDR2 from the germline V gene are MNHEY and SMNVEV (reference sequence). After removal of 5 bases from V and 6 bases from J, the junction contained 8 bases not matched to a gene. The CDR3 spells CASSQLGLAGPNEQFF. The CDR3 coding sequence is TGTGCCAGCAGTCAATTGGGACTAGCGGGTCCCAATGAGCAGTTCTTC.

This clone has a single count. Other DNA sequences in this sample translate to the same CDR3. V and J are TRBV15 and TRBJ2-4; possible D gene TRBD2, 6 bases. The germline CDR1 and CDR2 sequences are LNHNV and YYDKDF (reference sequence). V shed 4 bases and J shed 4 bases, with 11 bases lying between them. The length of the CDR3 is 14 residues. The CDR3 protein is CATSKSRGKNIQYF. Written as DNA, the CDR3 is TGTGCCACCAGCAAAAGCCGGGGGAAAAACATTCAGTACTTC.

This clone showed up just once. CDR3 protein: CASSLEGPAVDTQYF. Written as DNA, the CDR3 is TGCGCCAGCAGCTTGGAGGGCCCAGCGGTTGATACGCAGTATTTT. This chain connects TRBV5-1 to TRBJ2-3; D may be TRBD2 (5 bases). The CDR3 totals 15 residues. Germline V gives CDR1 SGHRS, CDR2 YFSETQ. V was pared by 0 bases and J by 6 bases, with 14 bases between.

The chain uses TRBV6-1 and TRBJ2-1; weak D call: TRBD2 (6 bases). From germline, CDR1 is MNHNS and CDR2 SASEGT. Trimming left V 3 bases short and J 6 bases short, with 15 bases between. The CDR3 is 15 residues long. The CDR3 loop reads CASSEISVGGNEQFF. The CDR3, as DNA: TGTGCCAGCAGTGAGATTTCTGTGGGGGGCAATGAGCAGTTCTTC.

The chain employs TRBV7-3 and TRBJ2-1, with D unresolved. This CDR3 contains 16 residues. V lost 1 base, J lost 6 bases, and 16 bases lay in between. CDR1 is SGHTA and CDR2 is FQGTGA in the germline V gene. The CDR3 here is CASSLMESRVRNEQFF. CDR3 coding DNA: TGTGCCAGCAGCTTAATGGAGTCCCGGGTTCGCAATGAGCAGTTCTTC.

A note on this clone: The identical CDR3 is also encoded by other nucleotide sequences in the sample. The chain joins TRBV9 to TRBJ2-2, with unresolved D. Trimming stripped 0 bases from V and 4 bases from J, with 4 bases between. The CDR3 totals 13 residues. Germline CDR1 reads SGDLS; CDR2 reads YYNGEE. The CDR3 bases are TGTGCCAGCAGCGTAGAGGGCACCGGGGAGCTGTTTTTT. Amino acid sequence: CASSVEGTGELFF.

The chain uses TRBV7-9 and TRBJ2-1; TRBD2 might be the D (5 bases). The V gene's germline CDR1 is SEHNR and CDR2 FQNEAQ (reference sequence). V lost 0 bases and J lost 5, with 11 bases in between. The CDR3 spans 15 residues. The CDR3 coding sequence is TGTGCCAGCAGCTTAGCGAGGGAAATCAACAATGAGCAGTTCTTC. Amino acid sequence: CASSLAREINNEQFF.

The gene calls are TRBV4-2 and TRBJ1-2, with a weak D call TRBD1 (5 bases). CDR1 and CDR2 from the germline V gene are LGHNA and YNFKEQ. The CDR3 loop spans 16 amino acids. V shed 8 bases and J shed 1 base, with 20 bases lying between them. This chain's CDR3 is CASGLEVQGSNYGYTF. Written as DNA, the CDR3 is TGTGCCAGCGGTTTGGAGGTGCAGGGAAGTAACTATGGCTACACCTTC.

The gene calls are TRBV7-9 and TRBJ2-1; TRBD2 matches at 7 bases. Looked up from germline, CDR1 is SEHNR and CDR2 is FQNEAQ (reference sequence). With V trimmed by 6 bases and J by 3 bases, 8 bases remained unmatched. CDR3 length equals 15 residues. DNA for the CDR3: TGTGCCAGCAGTTCAACTAGCGCCTACTACAATGAGCAGTTCTTC. The encoded protein is CASSSTSAYYNEQFF.

This rearrangement joins TRBV14 to TRBJ1-2, with unresolved D. V was trimmed by 4 bases and J by 8 bases, leaving 17 bases between them. Germline-derived CDR1 and CDR2 are SGHDN and FVKESK. The CDR3 runs to 14 residues. This chain's CDR3 is CASSLELDLSGYTF. The CDR3 DNA follows: TGTGCCAGCAGCCTTGAACTTGACCTCTCGGGCTACACCTTC.

The chain employs TRBV5-4 and TRBJ2-5; 13 bases line up with TRBD2. This CDR3 has 16 amino acids. The germline gives CDR1 SGHNT, CDR2 YYREEE (reference sequence). Trimming removed 4 bases from V and 0 bases from J; junction bases left unmatched: 3. The CDR3 nucleotides read TGTGCCAGCAGCCCGGGACTAGCGGGGAACCAAGAGACCCAGTACTTC. Encoded protein: CASSPGLAGNQETQYF.

This clone was seen just once. The CDR3 nucleotides read TGTGCCAGCAGCCAAGGGACCTTCAATGAGCAGTTCTTC. Residues: CASSQGTFNEQFF. J is TRBJ2-1 and V is TRBV3-1 (or the pseudogene TRBV3-2), with D hard to call. CDR1 is LGHDT and CDR2 is YNNKEL in the germline V gene (reference sequence). V lost 1 base, J lost 6 bases, and 7 bases lay in between. CDR3 length: 13 residues.

The chain is built from TRBV11-2 and TRBJ2-1; no clear D. CDR3 length equals 15 residues. The germline gives CDR1 SGHAT, CDR2 FQNNGV. V shed 5 bases and J shed 0 bases, with 11 bases lying between them. CDR3 amino acids: CASSLKYTSYNEQFF. CDR3 DNA sequence: TGTGCCAGCAGCCTAAAATACACCTCCTACAATGAGCAGTTCTTC.

The rearrangement joins TRBV2 to TRBJ2-2; D is tentatively TRBD1 or TRBD2 (5 bases each). The CDR3 totals 14 residues. Looked up from germline, CDR1 is SNHLY and CDR2 is FYNNEI. V was shortened by 8 bases and J by 2 bases, with 12 bases between the two germline ends. In nucleotides, the CDR3 is TGTGCCAGCGTCCGGGACGGAAACACCGGGGAGCTGTTTTTT. Translation: CASVRDGNTGELFF.

This chain links TRBV3-1 (or the pseudogene TRBV3-2) with TRBJ1-5, with 10 bases fitting TRBD1. This CDR3 is 16 amino acids long. Germline CDR1 LGHDT, CDR2 YNNKEL (reference sequence). V trimming: 4 bases; J trimming: 5 bases; junction bases outside the gene matches: 8. As DNA, the CDR3 is TGTGCCAGCAGCCTAGGGACAGGGGATTCCGATCAGCCCCAGCATTTT. This translates into CASSLGTGDSDQPQHF.

This rearrangement joins TRBV25-1 to TRBJ2-7, with D unclear. This CDR3 comprises 14 residues. V dropped 1 base and J dropped 1 base, with 8 bases sitting between them. CDR1 and CDR2 (germline): MGHDK, SYGVNS. CDR3 region: CASSEWSSSYEQYF. The CDR3, as DNA: TGTGCCAGCAGTGAATGGTCGTCTTCCTACGAGCAGTACTTC.

This sequence joins TRBV5-1 and TRBJ2-5; 7 nucleotides match TRBD1. J was trimmed by 1 base and V by 4 bases; bases with no gene match: 4. From germline, CDR1 is SGHRS and CDR2 YFSETQ. The CDR3 contains 14 residues. CDR3 DNA: TGCGCCAGCAGCCAGGGGGTTCCCCAAGAGACCCAGTACTTC. This translates into CASSQGVPQETQYF.

The chain employs TRBV6-1 and TRBJ1-2, with TRBD1 matching over 7 bases. The CDR3 runs 18 residues. Unmatched junction bases numbered 14, after V lost 2 bases and J lost 2 bases. Per the germline V gene, CDR1 is MNHNS and CDR2 is SASEGT. CDR3 nucleotide sequence: TGTGCCAGCAGTGAAAGGAGAACAGGGGTCGGTCGAAACTATGGCTACACCTTC. It yields the protein CASSERRTGVGRNYGYTF.

The chain carries TRBV7-9 and TRBJ2-3; 9 bases are shared with TRBD2. The CDR3 totals 17 residues. Per the germline V gene, CDR1 is SEHNR and CDR2 is FQNEAQ (reference sequence). The V and J ends lost 1 base and 4 bases, in that order; junction bases with no gene match: 9. In nucleotides, the CDR3 is TGTGCCAGCAGCTTAGTCGGCGGGAGGGCCGGCGCAGATACGCAGTATTTT. Translated, it gives CASSLVGGRAGADTQYF.

A single count supports this clone. V gene TRBV13 combines with J gene TRBJ1-2, with D perhaps TRBD1 (5 bases). There are 17 residues in the CDR3. Trimming stripped 6 bases from V and 5 bases from J, with 25 bases between. Germline CDR1 PRHDT, CDR2 FYEKMQ (reference sequence). DNA for the CDR3: TGTGCCAGCAGTTCCCGACGGAGCGGACAAGACCAATATGGCTACACCTTC. This gives the protein CASSSRRSGQDQYGYTF. The full variable domain, with the rest looked up from reference TRBV13 and TRBJ1-2, is AAGVIQSPRHLIKEKRETATLKCYPIPRHDTVYWYQQGPGQDPQFLISFYEKMQSDKGSIPDRFSAQQFSDYHSELNMSSLELGDSALYFCASSSRRSGQDQYGYTFGSGTRLTVV.

The chain carries TRBV11-2 and TRBJ2-5; 7 bases fit TRBD2. CDR3 length: 16 residues. Per the germline V gene, CDR1 is SGHAT and CDR2 is FQNNGV. V shed 4 bases, J shed 7 bases, and the junction held 15 bases outside the gene matches. The CDR3 nucleotides read TGTGCCAGCAGCTCGGGAGGTGGGGGTCGAGGAAGGACCCAGTACTTC. It translates to CASSSGGGGRGRTQYF.

The chain combines TRBV5-6 with TRBJ1-1; TRBD1 agrees at 9 bases. Germline V gene sequence: CDR1 SGHDT, CDR2 YYEEEE. V lost 0 bases to trimming and J lost 0 bases; unmatched junction nucleotides: 9. This CDR3 is built from 18 residues. This chain's CDR3 is CASSLAGGTGLMNTEAFF. In nucleotides, the CDR3 is TGTGCCAGCAGCTTGGCTGGAGGGACAGGGCTTATGAACACTGAAGCTTTCTTT.

The CDR3 reads CATSRGDRDQPQHF. The CDR3 region has the DNA TGTGCCACCAGCAGAGGGGACAGGGACCAGCCCCAGCATTTT. The chain recombines TRBV15 with TRBJ1-5, with 9 bases that match TRBD1. The ends lost 1 base at V and 7 bases at J; junction bases unmatched: 2. This CDR3 is built from 14 residues. CDR1 and CDR2 (germline): LNHNV, YYDKDF (reference sequence).

The V and J genes are TRBV19 and TRBJ1-1, with D perhaps TRBD1 (5 bases). Per the germline V gene, CDR1 is LNHDA and CDR2 is SQIVND (reference sequence). The CDR3 is made up of 13 amino acids. V dropped 4 bases and J dropped 1 base, with 7 bases sitting between them. CDR3 sequence reads: CASSRTGNTEAFF. The DNA of the CDR3 is TGTGCCAGTAGTAGAACAGGGAACACTGAAGCTTTCTTT.

V gene TRBV5-1 combines with J gene TRBJ1-3; tentatively, D is TRBD1 (6 bases). The ends were cut back, 4 bases at V and 2 bases at J, with 10 bases in the middle. The germline gives CDR1 SGHRS, CDR2 YFSETQ. The CDR3 runs to 14 residues. This CDR3 is CASSADRAGNTIYF. The DNA of the CDR3 is TGCGCCAGCAGCGCGGACAGAGCTGGAAACACCATATATTTT.

V is TRBV10-3 and J is TRBJ2-3; the match to TRBD1 covers 7 bases. Per germline, CDR1 ENHRY and CDR2 SYGVKD. V gave up 0 bases and J gave up 2 bases; unmatched junction bases: 5. This CDR3 comprises 16 residues. The CDR3 reads CAISESGGAYTDTQYF. The DNA for the CDR3 is TGTGCCATCAGTGAGTCAGGGGGCGCGTACACAGATACGCAGTATTTT.

The chain couples TRBV6-6 to TRBJ1-2, with D unclear. Trimming stripped 6 bases from V and 6 bases from J, with 14 bases between. Germline CDR1 MNHNY, CDR2 SVGAGI (reference sequence). CDR3 length: 13 amino acids. The DNA for the CDR3 is TGTGCCAGCAGCCAGACCGGAGGTAATGGCTACACCTTC. Amino acids: CASSQTGGNGYTF.

Concerning this clone: A junction boundary mismatches the germline segment, possibly from a read error. The chain employs TRBV7-2 and TRBJ2-5; 12 nucleotides align to TRBD2. Germline V CDR1 and CDR2: SGHTA, FQGNSA. The CDR3 sequence is 15 residues long. CDR3 in DNA: TGTGCCAGCAGCCTAGCGGGGGGGCCGGGGGAGACCCAGTACTTC. Its translation: CASSLAGGPGETQYF.